The present T cell receptor (beta chain) was sequenced within a study of T cell responses to AZD1222 COVID-19 vaccine (dated by TCRdb to the early 2020s). As for the study more broadly: A total of under 250 trial participants underwent TCR sequencing, of whom about 210 had received two doses of AZD1222 and approximately 26 had received two doses of the MenACWY control vaccine. Trial participants were enrolled by age into subgroups of 18-55, 56-69 and 70-plus years, and around 140, 26 and 57 TCR-sequenced participants, respectively, were included in these subgroups.

V gives up 6 bases and J gives up 6 bases, and the segment between their germline ends measures 15 bases. The germline V gene encodes CDR1 SGHDT and CDR2 YYEEEE. Inclusive of the bounding cysteine and phenylalanine, the CDR3 is 13 residues long. Only the CDR3 DNA stays, 39 bases, in frame from base 1. Comment on this clone: What this receptor recognizes is not known. Per-base qualities were not stored, and no clone one base away is much larger.

According to the study, the label for this sample's time point signals: about 28 days (+/-7) after the second vaccine dose. AZD1222 recipients given second doses at about 4 weeks or at about 12 weeks were pooled, since spike-specific TCR depth and breadth were not found to differ between the two schedules. Samples from vaccinated people were obtained from the UK trials COV001 and COV002, which included a single-blind randomized controlled phase 2/3 trial of AZD1222 (ChAdOx1 nCoV-19) in healthy adults. For TCRbeta chain sequencing, PBMC samples were collected from trial participants at day 0 and at day 28 after the second dose. The CDR3 regions of human TCRbeta chains were analyzed by immunosequencing. Turning to the authors' computational methods: TCRs in the repertoires were matched against a reference library of SARS-CoV-2-specific TCRs that had been generated with the MIRA antigen-specificity platform. Breadth was defined as the fraction of unique TCRs that were SARS-CoV-2-associated, and depth was defined as the fraction of total T cells that were SARS-CoV-2-associated. Using the MIRA data, every spike-specific TCR was mapped to the spike region that the TCR reacted to and assigned to either a CD4 or a CD8 class. Log10-transformed breadth and depth values were compared by one-way ANOVA with Sidak's multiple comparisons tests. TCRdb carries this immuneACCESS record with in-frame sequences only. Its versions omit some clonotypes, under half of them owing to an unresolved V gene in the studies checked, with the rest unexplained. The V and J calls and clone size were taken over from that table, and D and trimming were inferred from the DNA. In all, the sample holds 85,000 to 120,000 clones, and roughly 87% of those were seen once. Less than 9.5% of the sample goes to the ten largest clones.

Paper-wide results and their limitations: Only a handful of AZD1222 recipients were SARS-CoV-2 seropositive at baseline, limiting conclusions about previously exposed vaccinees. A significant rise in spike-specific TCR breadth and depth was observed after two AZD1222 doses relative to day 0 and relative to MenACWY recipients. Reportedly, almost half of the unique spike-specific TCRs recognized epitopes lying outside the regions that are mutated in the B.1.351 and B.1.1.7 variants. Participants were mostly white British, with more females than males. The authors suggested clonal diversity may have been underestimated. The vaccine-associated CD4 TCRs covered the entire spike protein, and the dominant responses fell in regions 160-218 and 743-854. Because no samples from the day 14 peak response were available, repertoires could be characterized only after the peak T cell response. The 56-69-year group was small, and its depth increase did not reach significance, likely because of low power.

The sequenced sample was peripheral blood, obtained 28 days after the second AZD1222 dose. This receptor was obtained from an adult who received the AZD1222 COVID-19 vaccine. This receptor chain uses TRBV5-6 and TRBJ1-1, with TRBD1 perhaps the D gene, on 5 matching bases. The DNA sequence is given as TGTGCCAGCATTCTGGATCGGGGGGCTGAAGCTTTCTTT. Its protein reads: CASILDRGAEAFF.